The rows below give T cell receptor beta chains drawn from one sample of a study of blood T cell repertoires in COVID-19. The protocol was immunoSEQ multiplex PCR, while the TCRdb copy is restricted to in-frame clones and leaves out a portion. The profile shows 20,000 to 25,000 clones, around nine tenths of them singletons. Specimen: peripheral blood. These receptors all stem from a human donor in a cohort sampled during active COVID-19. The donor label of this sample is uncertain. The CDR3 runs from the conserved cysteine through the conserved F or W. A D gene is named only where the DNA matches it firmly.

V gene	D gene	J gene	CDR3 protein	CDR3 DNA
TRBV5-1	-	TRBJ2-5	CASSTGDQETQYF	TGCGCCAGCTCTACGGGAGATCAAGAGACCCAGTACTTC
TRBV10-3	TRBD2	TRBJ2-1	CAIGTSGHEQFF	TGTGCCATCGGGACTAGCGGCCATGAGCAGTTCTTC
TRBV27	-	TRBJ1-5	CASSFQDSNQPQHF	TGTGCCAGCAGTTTCCAGGATAGCAATCAGCCCCAGCATTTT
TRBV2	TRBD2	TRBJ2-1	CASSQTLAGLYNEQFF	TGTGCCAGCAGTCAAACTCTAGCGGGACTTTACAATGAGCAGTTCTTC
TRBV13	-	TRBJ1-2	CASSALGLGGSSRYGYTF	TGTGCCAGCAGCGCCCTGGGCCTGGGGGGAAGCAGTCGATATGGCTACACCTTC
TRBV2	-	TRBJ2-7	CASSEYAVINEQYF	TGTGCCAGCAGTGAATATGCAGTAATCAACGAGCAGTACTTC
TRBV3-1/TRBV3-2	TRBD2	TRBJ2-7	CASSGEGGEQYF	TGTGCCAGCAGCGGGGAGGGCGGCGAGCAGTACTTC
TRBV5-1	-	TRBJ2-7	CASSSPGTLSYEQYF	TGCGCCAGCAGCTCCCCCGGGACACTATCCTACGAGCAGTACTTC
TRBV10-3	TRBD1	TRBJ2-3	CAIRGQVTDTQYF	TGTGCCATCAGGGGACAGGTCACAGATACGCAGTATTTT
TRBV7-8	TRBD2	TRBJ2-1	CASSRGLAANNEQFF	TGTGCCAGCAGTCGGGGACTAGCGGCAAACAATGAGCAGTTCTTC
TRBV30	-	TRBJ1-2	CAWSRRVNYGYTF	TGTGCCTGGAGTCGCAGGGTTAACTATGGCTACACCTTC
TRBV11-2	TRBD1	TRBJ2-7	CASSTTPDRVYEQYF	TGTGCCAGCAGCACTACCCCGGACAGGGTCTACGAGCAGTACTTC
TRBV7-2	TRBD2	TRBJ2-7	CASSLGRRETRVHEQYF	TGTGCCAGCAGCCTCGGGCGGCGGGAGACGAGAGTCCACGAGCAGTACTTC